The 30 T cell receptor beta chains below come from one sample, sequenced in a study of CD8+CD57+ T cells in acquired aplastic anemia. TCR beta VDJ and CDR3 profiles were obtained from a genomic DNA template. TCRdb analysed the reads with MiXCR anew, one entry per CDR3 protein. The data contain approximately 470,000 distinct CDR3 sequences, about a third of them singletons. By flow cytometry, patients selected for sequencing had shown an expansion of CD8+CD57+ cells. The material sequenced was sorted CD4+, CD8+, or CD8+CD57+ T cells (not recorded which) from PBMCs. The origin of the receptors is a human donor with aplastic anemia.

At least ten counts were recorded for this clonotype. The chain uses TRBV2 and TRBJ1-2; no firm D call. The germline V gene has CDR1 SNHLY and CDR2 FYNNEI. The V end lost 2 bases, the J end lost 7 bases, and 17 bases lay between the germline ends. The CDR3 covers 15 residues. The CDR3 DNA reads TGTGCCAGCAGTGAAATCGGACGGTCTGGTTTTGGCTACACCTTC. The encoded protein is CASSEIGRSGFGYTF. The complete variable domain, with remaining parts taken from reference TRBV2 and TRBJ1-2, reads EPEVTQTPSHQVTQMGQEVILRCVPISNHLYFYWYRQILGQKVEFLVSFYNNEISEKSEIFDDQFSVERPDGSNFTLKIRSTKLEDSAMYFCASSEIGRSGFGYTFGSGTRLTVV.

This rearrangement joins TRBV18 to TRBJ1-1; D is ambiguous. Germline values: CDR1 KGHSH, CDR2 LQKENI. The CDR3 contains 16 residues. V was cut by 4 bases and J by 0 bases, with 15 bases left in between. The DNA for the CDR3 is TGTGCCAGCTCACTGAAAACTGGGGTACTGAACACTGAAGCTTTCTTT. Translating it yields CASSLKTGVLNTEAFF.

The genes are TRBV11-2 and TRBJ2-1; 12 bases align to TRBD2. Germline CDR1 is SGHAT and CDR2 is FQNNGV. V dropped 3 bases and J dropped 7; count of bases not matched to a gene: 4. This CDR3 spans 15 amino acids. In DNA, the CDR3 is TGTGCCAGCAGCTTTCGACTAGCGGGAGAGAATGAGCAGTTCTTC. This encodes CASSFRLAGENEQFF.

This chain links TRBV7-3 with TRBJ2-1; TRBD1 matches 9 bases. V was clipped by 5 bases and J by 9 bases; unmatched bases: 11. CDR3 length: 15 amino acids. The germline gives CDR1 SGHTA, CDR2 FQGTGA. CDR3 amino acids: CASSPPPGQGVEQFF. The CDR3 nucleotides read TGTGCCAGCAGCCCCCCCCCGGGACAGGGCGTTGAGCAGTTCTTC.

This clonotype appeared a single time. This chain uses TRBV25-1 with TRBJ1-1; no clear D gene. The CDR3 length is 15 residues. Germline loops: CDR1 MGHDK, CDR2 SYGVNS. V was trimmed by 5 bases and J by 5 bases, leaving 18 bases between them. In DNA, the CDR3 is TGTGCCAGCAGTTCGGCCGAGGGTTGGAGGACTGAAGCTTTCTTT. Translated: CASSSAEGWRTEAFF.

This clonotype has ten or more counts. The J gene is TRBJ1-5, the V gene TRBV15, with D unclear. This CDR3 region has 12 residues. Looked up from germline, CDR1 is LNHNV and CDR2 is YYDKDF (reference sequence). V lost 4 bases, J lost 4 bases, and 5 bases lay in between. This CDR3 is CATSIGNQPQHF. CDR3 nucleotides: TGTGCCACCAGCATCGGGAATCAGCCCCAGCATTTT.

The rearrangement links TRBV15 to TRBJ1-4; D gene uncertain. V lost 1 base and J 8 bases, leaving 2 bases between the germline ends. The CDR3 contains 11 residues. Germline V gene sequence: CDR1 LNHNV, CDR2 YYDKDF (reference sequence). The CDR3 nucleotides are TGTGCCACCAGCAGAGGGGAAAAACTGTTTTTT. This gives the protein CATSRGEKLFF.

In its sample, this clonotype was seen many times. The genes are TRBV20-1 and TRBJ2-7, with 7 bases matching TRBD2. The CDR3 spans 14 residues. Trimming took 5 bases from V and 6 from J; bases not matched to a gene: 13. Germline CDR1 DFQATT, CDR2 SNEGSKA (reference sequence). The CDR3 sequence is CSAVSRTRIVEQYF. In nucleotides, the CDR3 is TGCAGTGCTGTTTCCAGGACTAGAATCGTCGAGCAGTACTTC.

This clonotype came up once. A clone one base away is much larger, so this may be a read error. The J gene is TRBJ2-1, the V gene TRBV20-1; possibly TRBD1 for D (6 bases). Germline CDR1 DFQATT, CDR2 SNEGSKA (reference sequence). The V end was cut by 6 bases, the J end by 10 bases, with 22 bases between. The CDR3 has 14 residues. In DNA, the CDR3 is TGCAGTGCGTGGAAACCGACAGGCTCCTACGAGCAGTTCTTC. It codes for CSAWKPTGSYEQFF.

The CDR3 here is CATRGDQPQHF. In nucleotides, the CDR3 is TGTGCCACCAGGGGGGATCAGCCCCAGCATTTT. The V gene is TRBV24-1, the J gene TRBJ1-5, with D possibly matching TRBD1 (5 bases). V lost 7 bases to trimming and J lost 5 bases, with 5 bases between them. This CDR3 comprises 11 residues. Germline V gene data show CDR1 as KGHDR and CDR2 as SFDVKD.

In its sample, this clonotype was seen a few times. The J gene is TRBJ1-6, the V gene TRBV30; 7 nucleotides line up with TRBD1. The J segment lost 6 bases and the V segment lost 5 bases, leaving 10 bases of the junction unmatched. From germline, CDR1 is GTSNPN and CDR2 SVGIG (reference sequence). The CDR3 runs to 15 residues. The CDR3 DNA follows: TGTGCCTGGGGAGGGCCGACAGGGTTTAATTCACCCCTCCACTTT. Encoded protein: CAWGGPTGFNSPLHF. Full variable domain (rest looked up from reference TRBV30 and TRBJ1-6): SQTIHQWPATLVQPVGSPLSLECTVEGTSNPNLYWYRQAAGRGLQLLFYSVGIGQISSEVPQNLSASRPQDRQFILSSKKLLLSDSGFYLCAWGGPTGFNSPLHFGNGTRLTVT.

The chain employs TRBV25-1 and TRBJ1-3; the D is unclear. The CDR3 extends over 17 amino acids. CDR1 and CDR2 from the germline V gene are MGHDK and SYGVNS. The V gene lost 6 bases and the J gene lost 1 base, with 19 bases spanning the gap. The CDR3 loop is CASSLGVVAGSGNTIYF. The CDR3 bases are TGTGCCAGCAGCTTAGGAGTCGTTGCGGGTTCTGGAAACACCATATATTTT.

This clonotype was seen only a few times. The gene calls are TRBV4-3 and TRBJ2-7; D gene uncertain. Trimming removed 1 base at V and 2 bases at J, with 6 bases between. CDR3 length: 13 residues. Germline CDR1 and CDR2: LGHNA and YSLEER. The DNA of the CDR3 is TGCGCCAGCAGCCAAGGGATACCCTACGAGCAGTACTTC. This encodes CASSQGIPYEQYF.

This clonotype was detected a few times. This chain links TRBV9 with TRBJ2-5; 9 positions agree with TRBD2. The CDR3 is 16 amino acids. V lost 0 bases and J lost 5; bases outside the gene matches: 8. Looked up from germline, CDR1 is SGDLS and CDR2 is YYNGEE. This chain's CDR3 is CASSVAAGGKEETQYF. The CDR3 coding sequence is TGTGCCAGCAGCGTAGCTGCGGGGGGGAAGGAGGAGACCCAGTACTTC.

V gene TRBV19 combines with J gene TRBJ1-4, with a possible D match to TRBD1 (5 bases). CDR3 length: 15 amino acids. Trimming shortened V by 2 bases and J by 5 bases, and 12 bases separated the two germline ends. Per germline, CDR1 LNHDA and CDR2 SQIVND (reference sequence). Written as DNA, the CDR3 is TGTGCCAGTAGTATAAACCGGGACCGAAATGAAAAACTGTTTTTT. It codes for CASSINRDRNEKLFF.

At least ten counts were recorded for this clonotype. The rearrangement links TRBV7-9 to TRBJ2-7, with no clear D. CDR1 is SEHNR, CDR2 FQNEAQ, per germline (reference sequence). Trimming stripped 1 base from V and 5 bases from J, with 12 bases between. This CDR3 contains 14 residues. The CDR3 loop reads CASSLDLDPHEQYF. The CDR3 coding sequence is TGTGCCAGCAGCTTAGACCTAGATCCCCACGAGCAGTACTTC.

In its sample, this clonotype was seen a few times. The rearrangement uses TRBV7-3 and TRBJ2-5; unclear D gene. In germline, CDR1 is SGHTA, CDR2 FQGTGA. The CDR3 covers 15 residues. The germline V and J ends were trimmed by 1 base and 4 bases, with 13 bases remaining between them. The chain's CDR3 is CASSLIWASRETQYF. The DNA of the CDR3 is TGTGCCAGCAGCTTAATTTGGGCTAGTCGAGAGACCCAGTACTTC.

Worth noting for this clonotype: A much more abundant neighbour one base away suggests this may be a read error. This chain links TRBV5-1 with TRBJ2-5; TRBD2 matches 9 bases. Looked up from germline, CDR1 is SGHRS and CDR2 is YFSETQ. This CDR3 is built from 14 residues. The CDR3 sequence: CASSLGLAREAQYF. CDR3 sequence (DNA): TGCGCCAGCAGCCTGGGACTAGCACGAGAGGCCCAGTACTTC.

This chain uses TRBV25-1 with TRBJ2-5; D remains unclear. The CDR3 is 15 residues long. From germline, CDR1 is MGHDK and CDR2 SYGVNS. Trimming stripped 3 bases from V and 0 bases from J, with 11 bases between. The CDR3 DNA follows: TGTGCCAGCAGTGAGGCTTATGGGTACCAAGAGACCCAGTACTTC. Translated, it gives CASSEAYGYQETQYF.

This clonotype was counted at least ten times. This rearrangement joins TRBV9 to TRBJ2-7; no clear D. In germline, CDR1 is SGDLS, CDR2 YYNGEE. The V end lost 0 bases, the J end lost 2 bases, and 9 bases lay between the germline ends. This CDR3 contains 14 residues. The CDR3 is CASSVVDTAYEQYF. In nucleotides, the CDR3 is TGTGCCAGCAGCGTAGTGGATACTGCCTACGAGCAGTACTTC.

As regards this clonotype: An end of the junction differs from the germline gene, which may be a read error. The chain couples TRBV5-4 to TRBJ1-1, with unresolved D. Germline CDR1 and CDR2: SGHNT and YYREEE (reference sequence). This CDR3 has 13 amino acids. The CDR3 nucleotides are TGTGCCAGCAGCTTGTCGTCCGGGCGCTTGAACCTCTTT. Residues: CASSLSSGRLNLF. The complete variable domain, with remaining parts taken from reference TRBV5-4 and TRBJ1-1, reads ETGVTQSPTHLIKTRGQQVTLRCSSQSGHNTVSWYQQALGQGPQFIFQYYREEENGRGNFPPRFSGLQFPNYSSELNVNALELDDSALYLCASSLSSGRLNLFGQGTRLTVV.

The chain combines TRBV15 with TRBJ2-2; D unclear. Trimming pared 6 bases from V and 3 bases from J, leaving 8 bases between. The germline V gene encodes CDR1 LNHNV and CDR2 YYDKDF (reference sequence). CDR3 length equals 13 residues. CDR3 coding DNA: TGTGCCACCAGTCCTGGTTACACCGGGGAGCTGTTTTTT. It yields the protein CATSPGYTGELFF.

The chain couples TRBV14 to TRBJ2-5; no definite D call. This CDR3 contains 17 residues. Germline V gene data show CDR1 as SGHDN and CDR2 as FVKESK. Trimming shortened V by 4 bases and J by 1 base, and 19 bases separated the two germline ends. CDR3 sequence: CASSRQRLRQPQETQYF. CDR3 coding DNA: TGTGCCAGCAGCCGTCAGAGGCTGAGGCAGCCCCAAGAGACCCAGTACTTC.

On this clonotype: The junction and the germline gene differ at one end; a read error may be behind it. The genes are TRBV13 and TRBJ2-7; perhaps TRBD2 as D (7 bases). Germline V CDR1 and CDR2: PRHDT, FYEKMQ (reference sequence). The CDR3 spans 15 residues. The CDR3 is CASSLVVAGADEQYF. The CDR3 DNA sequence: TGCGCCAGCAGCTTAGTAGTTGCGGGGGCCGACGAGCAGTACTTC.

This clonotype was observed many times. This chain uses TRBV10-3 with TRBJ1-1; weak D call: TRBD1 (5 bases). CDR3 length: 12 residues. The ends were cut back, 8 bases at V and 4 bases at J, with 11 bases in the middle. The germline gives CDR1 ENHRY, CDR2 SYGVKD. The CDR3 nucleotides read TGTGCCATCTCCACAGGTAGCACTGAAGCTTTCTTT. Its protein is CAISTGSTEAFF.

As regards this clonotype: A read error is possible here, since a much larger clone lies one base away. The chain recombines TRBV6-1 with TRBJ1-5; D is unclear. The CDR3 totals 12 residues. V was trimmed by 8 bases and J by 4 bases, leaving 9 bases between them. Germline CDR1 MNHNS, CDR2 SASEGT. For the CDR3, the DNA is TGTGCCAGCCGTGGCGCGAATCAGCCCCAGCATTTT. Protein: CASRGANQPQHF.

The V call is TRBV7-2, the J call TRBJ2-7; D unresolved. From germline, CDR1 is SGHTA and CDR2 FQGNSA. With 4 bases removed from V and 0 bases from J, the gap between germline ends came to 7 bases. The CDR3 loop spans 13 amino acids. Written as DNA, the CDR3 is TGTGCCAGCAGCTCAGGCCCCTCCTACGAGCAGTACTTC. Translating it yields CASSSGPSYEQYF.

This clonotype has more than one count but fewer than ten. The chain uses TRBV24-1 and TRBJ2-1; TRBD2 aligns across 8 bases. Germline V gene data show CDR1 as KGHDR and CDR2 as SFDVKD. This CDR3 has 16 residues. Trimming at V came to 1 base and at J to 5 bases, leaving 6 bases not matched to a gene. This chain's CDR3 is CATSDLTAGAHNEQFF. The CDR3 bases are TGTGCCACCAGTGATTTAACAGCGGGAGCGCACAATGAGCAGTTCTTC.

With respect to this clonotype: A much larger clonotype is one base distant, so this may be a read error. The rearrangement links TRBV20-1 to TRBJ2-3; weak D call: TRBD2 (5 bases). Germline CDR1 DFQATT, CDR2 SNEGSKA (reference sequence). CDR3 length: 14 amino acids. CDR3 in amino acids: CSASAGWSTATQYF. Here the CDR3 DNA reads TGCAGTGCGTCTGCGGGTTGGAGCACAGCTACGCAGTATTTT.

The chain has TRBV19 and TRBJ1-2, with 7 positions matching TRBD1. The V and J ends lost 2 bases and 2 bases, in that order; junction bases with no gene match: 5. The CDR3 has 15 residues. The germline V gene encodes CDR1 LNHDA and CDR2 SQIVND (reference sequence). Written as DNA, the CDR3 is TGTGCCAGTAGTATACGGCAGGACAGGAACTATGGCTACACCTTC. Its protein is CASSIRQDRNYGYTF.